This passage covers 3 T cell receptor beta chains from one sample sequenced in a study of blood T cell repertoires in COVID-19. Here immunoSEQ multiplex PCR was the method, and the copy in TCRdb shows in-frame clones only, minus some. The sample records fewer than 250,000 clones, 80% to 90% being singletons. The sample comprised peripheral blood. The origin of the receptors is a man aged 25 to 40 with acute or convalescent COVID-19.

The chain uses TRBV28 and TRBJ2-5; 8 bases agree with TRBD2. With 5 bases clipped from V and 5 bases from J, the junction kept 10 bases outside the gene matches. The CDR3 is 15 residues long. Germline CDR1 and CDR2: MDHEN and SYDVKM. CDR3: CASSGAEAGEETQYF. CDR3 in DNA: TGTGCCAGCAGTGGGGCGGAAGCGGGAGAGGAGACCCAGTACTTC.

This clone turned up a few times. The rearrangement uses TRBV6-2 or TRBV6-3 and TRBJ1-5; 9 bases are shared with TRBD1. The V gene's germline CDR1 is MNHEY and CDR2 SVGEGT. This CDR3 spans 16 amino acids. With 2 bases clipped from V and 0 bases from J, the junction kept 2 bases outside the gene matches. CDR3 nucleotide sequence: TGTGCCAGCAGTTACAGGGACAGGGTTAGCAATCAGCCCCAGCATTTT. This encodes CASSYRDRVSNQPQHF.

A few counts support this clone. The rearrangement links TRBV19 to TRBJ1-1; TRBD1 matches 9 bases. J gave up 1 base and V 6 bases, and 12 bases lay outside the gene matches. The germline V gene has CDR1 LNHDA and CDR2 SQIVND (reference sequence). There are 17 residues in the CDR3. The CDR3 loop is CASRPPRDRVPNTEAFF. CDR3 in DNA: TGTGCCAGTAGGCCTCCCCGGGACAGGGTTCCGAACACTGAAGCTTTCTTT.